What follows is one TCR beta chain and its context. This CDR3 spans 13 amino acids. V was shortened by 4 bases and J by 6 bases, with 13 bases between the two germline ends. The V gene's germline CDR1 is SGHNT and CDR2 YYREEE (reference sequence). These data originate in a study of cytotoxic CD8 clonotypes in ibrutinib-treated CLL. Measured with immunoSEQ multiplex PCR; TCRdb has only the in-frame clones, and not every one. The sample holds about 69,000 clones, around 81% seen once. The origin of this receptor is a human donor with chronic lymphocytic leukemia. The sample was PBMCs, taken at disease progression, from a patient treated with ibrutinib. V and J are TRBV5-4 and TRBJ1-2; perhaps TRBD1 as D (5 bases). The CDR3 nucleotides read TGTGCCAGCAGCAAGGGGTCAATCGATGGCTACACCTTC. Translated, it gives CASSKGSIDGYTF.